The following is a T cell receptor beta chain sequence with its context. J lost 6 bases, V lost 4 bases, and 10 bases had no gene match. The V gene's germline CDR1 is SGDLS and CDR2 YYNGEE. The CDR3 totals 16 residues. Assay: immunoSEQ multiplex PCR; the TCRdb copy retains only in-frame clones and omits some. This sample has about 57,000 clones, with 75% to 90% found just once. These data belong to a study of T cell responses to AZD1222 COVID-19 vaccine. Specimen: peripheral blood, collected on day 0 of AZD1222 vaccination. This chain links TRBV9 with TRBJ2-1, with 10 bases aligning to TRBD2. The sequence was collected from an adult in good health. The CDR3 sequence is CASSSSGTSVANEQFF. The CDR3 DNA follows: TGTGCCAGCAGCTCCTCCGGGACTAGCGTCGCCAATGAGCAGTTCTTC.